The present T cell receptor (beta chain) was sequenced within a study of T cells after posttransplantation cyclophosphamide. The table came from immunoSEQ multiplex PCR; TCRdb's copy has only in-frame clones and leaves some out. The table has about 16,000 clones, around 94% seen once. The naive gate required viable CD3+CD4+ or CD3+CD8+ cells with CCR7+CD45RA+CD45RO-CD95-CD27+CD28+ phenotype. Study-level findings and limits: Blood and skin or GI T cell repertoires showed limited TRB overlap.

V was cut by 7 bases and J by 4 bases, with 23 bases left in between. Germline CDR1 reads MDHEN; CDR2 reads SYDVKM. CDR3 length equals 16 residues. Of note for this clone: Its cognate antigen is unknown.

The source material was naive CD4+ T cells sorted from blood. The receptor's source is a woman aged 50 to 65 in good health and a related stem cell transplant donor. V is TRBV28 and J is TRBJ2-7; tentatively, D is TRBD1 (5 bases). This CDR3 is CASTQEWVGQSYEQYF. CDR3 bases: TGTGCCAGCACCCAGGAGTGGGTGGGGCAATCTTACGAGCAGTACTTC. The full variable domain, with the rest looked up from reference TRBV28 and TRBJ2-7, is DVKVTQSSRYLVKRTGEKVFLECVQDMDHENMFWYRQDPGLGLRLIYFSYDVKMKEKGDIPEGYSVSREKKERFSLILESASTNQTSMYLCASTQEWVGQSYEQYFGPGTRLTVT.